Following are 20 T cell receptor beta chains from one sample sequenced in a study of blood T cell repertoires in COVID-19. The assay was immunoSEQ multiplex PCR, and TCRdb's table has in-frame clones only and misses some. This table has around 140,000 clones, around 88% appearing once. Source material: peripheral blood. These receptors all stem from a man in his sixties with COVID-19, enrolled during active disease.

V and J are TRBV10-2 and TRBJ1-5; D uncertain. This CDR3 contains 13 residues. V dropped 0 bases and J dropped 4 bases, with 4 bases sitting between them. CDR1 is WSHSY, CDR2 SAAADI, per germline. CDR3 amino acids: CASSESKNQPQHF. The CDR3 DNA reads as TGCGCCAGCAGTGAGTCCAAAAATCAGCCCCAGCATTTT.

This rearrangement joins TRBV7-2 to TRBJ2-7; D may be TRBD1 (6 bases). This CDR3 has 15 residues. Germline assignment: CDR1 SGHTA and CDR2 FQGNSA. Between the trimmed V and J ends, which lost 3 bases and 1 base, there was a span of 13 bases. The CDR3 sequence is CASSFIPGQSYEQYF. In DNA, the CDR3 is TGTGCCAGCAGCTTTATACCGGGACAATCCTACGAGCAGTACTTC.

This chain links TRBV7-3 with TRBJ1-2; unclear D gene. CDR1 is SGHTA, CDR2 FQGTGA, per germline. CDR3 length equals 13 residues. The V end lost 2 bases, the J end lost 6 bases, and 10 bases lay between the germline ends. The CDR3 loop is CASSLGMGDGYTF. The CDR3 DNA follows: TGTGCCAGCAGCTTAGGAATGGGAGATGGCTACACCTTC.

V and J are TRBV6-5 and TRBJ2-2, with 9 nucleotides matching TRBD1. This CDR3 contains 16 residues. The ends lost 1 base at V and 6 bases at J; junction bases unmatched: 6. In germline, CDR1 is MNHEY, CDR2 SVGAGI. CDR3 residues: CASSYFGQGFPGELFF. CDR3 nucleotide sequence: TGTGCCAGCAGTTACTTTGGACAGGGGTTTCCCGGGGAGCTGTTTTTT.

This rearrangement joins TRBV7-2 to TRBJ2-3; a weak D match, TRBD2 (5 bases). In germline, CDR1 is SGHTA, CDR2 FQGNSA. The V end lost 2 bases, the J end lost 6 bases, and 12 bases lay between the germline ends. This CDR3 region has 14 residues. For the CDR3, the DNA is TGTGCCAGCAGCTTATTGTCGGGGTTTGATACGCAGTATTTT. Its translation: CASSLLSGFDTQYF.

The chain is built from TRBV10-3 and TRBJ1-1; D is unresolved. This CDR3 contains 11 residues. V was clipped by 10 bases and J by 1 base, with 7 bases between them. Germline V gene data show CDR1 as ENHRY and CDR2 as SYGVKD. The CDR3 nucleotides read TGTGCCACCCTAGGGAACACTGAAGCTTTCTTT. Amino acids: CATLGNTEAFF.

This clone was counted a single time. This sequence joins TRBV30 and TRBJ1-2, with D perhaps TRBD1 (5 bases). There are 12 residues in the CDR3. Germline CDR1 and CDR2: GTSNPN and SVGIG (reference sequence). V lost 4 bases and J 8 bases, leaving 14 bases between the germline ends. The CDR3 bases are TGTGCCTGGACCAGGGAAAAGGAAGGCTACACCTTC. It encodes CAWTREKEGYTF.

The gene calls are TRBV5-1 and TRBJ2-5, with 9 bases aligning to TRBD1. CDR1 SGHRS and CDR2 YFSETQ come from the germline V gene. The CDR3 totals 15 residues. V dropped 1 base and J dropped 1; count of bases not matched to a gene: 2. DNA for the CDR3: TGCGCCAGCAGCTTGTGGGGACAGGGCCAAGAGACCCAGTACTTC. This sequence encodes CASSLWGQGQETQYF.

The rearrangement uses TRBV25-1 and TRBJ2-2; 9 nucleotides match TRBD1. The V segment lost 10 bases and the J segment 8 bases; nucleotides outside the gene matches: 8. The CDR3 is 13 amino acids. Germline CDR1 and CDR2: MGHDK and SYGVNS. The CDR3 bases are TGTGCCACCTCAGGGACAGGGTGGGGGGAGCTGTTTTTT. Translating gives CATSGTGWGELFF.

The chain employs TRBV3-1 (or the pseudogene TRBV3-2) and TRBJ2-6; 7 nucleotides match TRBD1. The CDR3 runs to 18 residues. The V segment lost 3 bases and the J segment 0 bases; nucleotides outside the gene matches: 8. Germline CDR1 and CDR2: LGHDT and YNNKEL (reference sequence). The CDR3 here is CASSQRGRGHSGANVLTF. The CDR3 nucleotides are TGTGCCAGCAGCCAGAGGGGGCGCGGTCACTCTGGGGCCAACGTCCTGACTTTC.

J is TRBJ2-3 and V is TRBV7-3, with 8 bases identical to TRBD1. J lost 1 base, V lost 3 bases, and 6 bases had no gene match. The CDR3 has 16 residues. Germline V CDR1 and CDR2: SGHTA, FQGTGA. CDR3 loop: CASSLDGQGRTDTQYF. For the CDR3, the DNA is TGTGCCAGCAGCTTGGATGGACAGGGCCGCACAGATACGCAGTATTTT. The whole variable domain, filled in from reference TRBV7-3 and TRBJ2-3, reads GAGVSQTPSNKVTEKGKYVELRCDPISGHTALYWYRQSLGQGPEFLIYFQGTGAADDSGLPNDRFFAVRPEGSVSTLKIQRTERGDSAVYLCASSLDGQGRTDTQYFGPGTRLTVL.

CDR3 protein: CASSRNTLQGSNQPQHF. In DNA, the CDR3 is TGTGCCAGCAGCCGAAATACCCTTCAGGGTAGCAATCAGCCCCAGCATTTT. The rearrangement joins TRBV6-2 or TRBV6-3 to TRBJ1-5; maybe TRBD1 (5 bases). Between the trimmed V and J ends, which lost 6 bases and 0 bases, there was a span of 18 bases. CDR3 length: 17 residues. Germline-derived CDR1 and CDR2 are MNHEY and SVGEGT.

The chain employs TRBV5-4 and TRBJ1-1; 7 nucleotides match TRBD1. The V gene's germline CDR1 is SGHNT and CDR2 YYREEE (reference sequence). The CDR3 totals 15 residues. Trimming took 1 base from V and 5 from J; bases not matched to a gene: 8. The CDR3 nucleotides are TGTGCCAGCAGCTTGCCAAAGGGGGCGCGGACTGAAGCTTTCTTT. Translating gives CASSLPKGARTEAFF.

In this sample, this clone turned up once. The V call is TRBV2, the J call TRBJ1-1; no clear D gene. V shed 8 bases and J shed 4 bases, with 20 bases lying between them. Germline CDR1 is SNHLY and CDR2 is FYNNEI. This CDR3 has 15 residues. The chain's CDR3 is CASLGVDPSGTEAFF. CDR3 nucleotide sequence: TGTGCCAGCTTAGGCGTTGACCCGTCGGGCACTGAAGCTTTCTTT.

The genes are TRBV6-6 and TRBJ1-3, with D uncertain. Germline CDR1 reads MNHNY; CDR2 reads SVGAGI (reference sequence). V lost 0 bases and J 3 bases, leaving 9 bases between the germline ends. This CDR3 spans 15 amino acids. CDR3 region: CASSYSEVGGNTIYF. The CDR3, as DNA: TGTGCCAGCAGTTACTCAGAAGTCGGTGGAAACACCATATATTTT.

As for this clone: The sample has other DNA sequences that encode this CDR3 too. This chain joins TRBV5-1 and TRBJ1-1; 7 bases map to TRBD1. Germline V gene sequence: CDR1 SGHRS, CDR2 YFSETQ. The CDR3 is made up of 14 amino acids. The V and J ends lost 4 bases and 1 base, in that order; junction bases with no gene match: 4. This CDR3 reads CASSRGQSNTEAFF. The CDR3 DNA follows: TGCGCCAGCAGCAGGGGACAGTCGAACACTGAAGCTTTCTTT. Supplemented by reference TRBV5-1 and TRBJ1-1, the full variable domain reads KAGVTQTPRYLIKTRGQQVTLSCSPISGHRSVSWYQQTPGQGLQFLFEYFSETQRNKGNFPGRFSGRQFSNSRSEMNVSTLELGDSALYLCASSRGQSNTEAFFGQGTRLTVV.

V usage is TRBV4-1 and J usage is TRBJ1-2; 8 bases fit TRBD1. The length of the CDR3 is 19 residues. V gave up 4 bases and J gave up 0 bases; unmatched junction bases: 16. Germline V gives CDR1 MGHRA, CDR2 YSYEKL. CDR3 in DNA: TGCGCCAGCAGCCTAGGGGGCCCGGGACAGGCGTCAGCTAACTATGGCTACACCTTC. This sequence encodes CASSLGGPGQASANYGYTF.

The V gene is TRBV13, the J gene TRBJ1-2; perhaps TRBD1 as D (6 bases). Germline V lookup: CDR1 PRHDT, CDR2 FYEKMQ (reference sequence). CDR3 length equals 14 residues. V shed 2 bases and J shed 2 bases, with 9 bases lying between them. In DNA form, the CDR3 reads TGTGCCAGCAGCTTATTTCAGGGGAACTATGGCTACACCTTC. Amino acids: CASSLFQGNYGYTF.

This chain connects TRBV27 to TRBJ1-6; 8 nucleotides align to TRBD1. The CDR3 runs 19 residues. Germline V gives CDR1 MNHEY, CDR2 SMNVEV (reference sequence). Germline trimming cut 2 bases from V and 3 bases from J; bases unmatched to any gene: 12. Here the CDR3 DNA reads TGTGCCAGCAGTTTAAAGGGCAGGGGGCTTATGGGCTATAATTCACCCCTCCACTTT. This gives the protein CASSLKGRGLMGYNSPLHF.

This rearrangement joins TRBV3-1 (or the pseudogene TRBV3-2) to TRBJ1-5; 9 bases are a match to TRBD1. V gave up 8 bases and J gave up 6 bases; unmatched junction bases: 8. This CDR3 is built from 14 residues. Germline V gene data show CDR1 as LGHDT and CDR2 as YNNKEL (reference sequence). The CDR3 region has the DNA TGTGCCAGCGCACAGGGGGCTCCCGCTCAGCCCCAGCATTTT. Protein: CASAQGAPAQPQHF.